This is a list of T cell receptor beta chains from one sample in a study of identical twins. Via MiXCR, TCRdb re-called the 5' RACE reads, giving one row per CDR3 protein. The table has under 350,000 distinct CDR3 sequences, roughly 10% seen once. This sample also appeared in a second study, on yellow fever vaccine responses in identical twins.

The source material was CD8+ T cells sorted from blood. These TCRs come from a woman younger than 35 in good health. Both conserved end residues are part of each CDR3. Fields, in order: CDR3 protein, CDR3 DNA, clone size, D gene, J gene, V gene. D genes are given only for firm matches. Some rows have no size entry. The others give once, few or many, or a class for an expanded clone.

CASSFDQTSSYNEQFF TGTGCCAGCAGTTTCGACCAGACCAGCTCCTACAATGAGCAGTTCTTC many . TRBJ2-1 TRBV27
CASSPGGYGDKTYEQYF TGTGCCAGCAGCCCGGGGGGGTACGGAGACAAAACCTACGAGCAGTACTTC . TRBD2 TRBJ2-7 TRBV7-9
CASSPLGGEKLFF TGTGCCAGCAGCCCCCTTGGGGGTGAAAAACTGTTTTTT few . TRBJ1-4 TRBV28
CASSRGIGLNIQYF TGTGCCAGCAGCCGCGGTATTGGGTTAAACATTCAGTACTTC many . TRBJ2-4 TRBV11-2
CASREPSSVGPEQFF TGTGCCAGCAGGGAACCGTCGAGCGTGGGGCCTGAGCAGTTCTTC . . TRBJ2-1 TRBV2
CAKRGPDHEQYF TGTGCCAAAAGAGGACCAGATCACGAGCAGTACTTC few . TRBJ2-7 TRBV2
CASSGSLSGVYEQYF TGCGCCAGCAGCGGATCCTTGAGCGGGGTGTACGAGCAGTACTTC few TRBD2 TRBJ2-7 TRBV5-1
CASSLSPGRETQYF TGTGCCAGCAGCTTGAGTCCAGGGAGGGAGACCCAGTACTTC many . TRBJ2-5 TRBV5-5
CASSQIAGGEDTQYF TGCGCCAGCAGCCAGATAGCGGGAGGGGAGGATACGCAGTATTTT few TRBD2 TRBJ2-3 TRBV4-3
CASGLRVEGNQPQHF TGTGCCAGCGGTTTAAGGGTCGAAGGCAATCAGCCCCAGCATTTT many . TRBJ1-5 TRBV6-2/TRBV6-3
CATSRDGVIDTGTGDLDYTGELFF TGTGCCACCAGCAGAGATGGAGTCATAGATACGGGGACAGGGGATTTGGATTACACCGGGGAGCTGTTTTTT few TRBD1 TRBJ2-2 TRBV15
CASNLEGPYEQYF TGCGCCAGCAACCTGGAGGGCCCCTACGAGCAGTACTTC few . TRBJ2-7 TRBV5-1
CASSPPRGSPLHF TGTGCCAGCTCACCACCGAGGGGCTCACCCCTCCACTTT few . TRBJ1-6 TRBV18
CASRMSRDRGANEKLFF TGTGCCAGCAGGATGTCCCGGGACAGGGGAGCTAACGAAAAACTGTTTTTT many TRBD1 TRBJ1-4 TRBV12-3/TRBV12-4
CASSIAPPGNTIYF TGTGCCAGCAGCATCGCCCCTCCGGGAAACACCATATATTTT . . TRBJ1-3 TRBV7-3
CASSLVKTALYGYTF TGTGCCAGCAGCTTAGTAAAGACAGCGCTCTATGGCTACACCTTC few . TRBJ1-2 TRBV7-2
CASSEALISGAGQPQHF TGTGCCAGCAGTGAAGCGCTTATCTCAGGGGCGGGTCAGCCCCAGCATTTT few . TRBJ1-5 TRBV2
CASSVDDSPTQYF TGTGCCAGCAGCGTAGACGACAGTCCCACACAGTACTTC . . TRBJ2-7 TRBV9
CASSILRGQGPYNEQFF TGTGCCAGCAGTATTCTTAGGGGGCAGGGGCCCTACAATGAGCAGTTCTTC few TRBD1 TRBJ2-1 TRBV7-2
CASSLAGTYFNEKLFF TGCGCCAGCAGCTTGGCGGGGACCTACTTTAATGAAAAACTGTTTTTT few . TRBJ1-4 TRBV5-1
CASSSGGAYNEQFF TGTGCCAGCAGTAGCGGGGGAGCCTACAATGAGCAGTTCTTC many TRBD2 TRBJ2-1 TRBV7-9
CSVVVSTGELFF TGCAGCGTTGTAGTGAGTACGGGGGAGCTGTTTTTT many . TRBJ2-2 TRBV29-1
CASGEGEWVQPQHF TGTGCCAGCGGTGAAGGGGAGTGGGTGCAGCCCCAGCATTTT few . TRBJ1-5 TRBV9
CATSRERGWSQPQHF TGTGCCACCAGCAGAGAGAGGGGATGGAGTCAGCCCCAGCATTTT . . TRBJ1-5 TRBV15
CASSQGLAAAIVRDTQYF TGTGCCAGCAGCCAAGGACTAGCGGCGGCTATCGTTCGGGATACGCAGTATTTT few TRBD2 TRBJ2-3 TRBV14
CSARDLSDSLDYEQYF TGCAGTGCTAGAGATCTGTCGGACTCACTAGACTACGAGCAGTACTTC few . TRBJ2-7 TRBV20-1
CASSQDPVLRGEQFF TGCGCCAGCAGCCAAGATCCCGTCCTCCGGGGTGAGCAGTTCTTC many . TRBJ2-1 TRBV4-1
CASSPRDWGSDEQFF TGTGCCAGCAGTCCCCGGGACTGGGGGTCAGATGAGCAGTTCTTC few . TRBJ2-1 TRBV6-2/TRBV6-3
CASSRTSGKETQYF TGCGCCAGCAGCCGGACTAGCGGAAAAGAGACCCAGTACTTC many TRBD2 TRBJ2-5 TRBV5-1
CASSSGQFYEQYF TGTGCCAGCAGCTCTGGACAGTTCTACGAGCAGTACTTC . . TRBJ2-7 TRBV5-6
CSARRAGDNLYEQYF TGCAGTGCTAGAAGGGCAGGGGATAACCTCTACGAGCAGTACTTC . . TRBJ2-7 TRBV20-1
CASSYGPSSYEQYF TGTGCCAGCAGTTACGGCCCGTCCTCCTACGAGCAGTACTTC few . TRBJ2-7 TRBV6-2/TRBV6-3
CASTLRTGELQETQYF TGTGCCAGCACCCTTAGGACAGGCGAACTTCAAGAGACCCAGTACTTC many TRBD1 TRBJ2-5 TRBV6-1
CASSAEQGAGANVLTF TGTGCCAGCAGTGCGGAACAGGGGGCTGGGGCCAACGTCCTGACTTTC . TRBD1 TRBJ2-6 TRBV6-4
CASSSGGLPTGGELFF TGTGCCAGCAGCTCAGGGGGACTCCCCACGGGGGGGGAGCTGTTTTTT many . TRBJ2-2 TRBV11-2
CASSRGPGDVYNEQFF TGCGCCAGCAGCCGGGGCCCTGGGGACGTCTACAATGAGCAGTTCTTC . . TRBJ2-1 TRBV4-3
CASSLLTGPNDEQFF TGTGCCAGCAGCTTGCTCACCGGGCCTAACGATGAGCAGTTCTTC many . TRBJ2-1 TRBV7-9
CASSLRFRGLQSYEQYF TGTGCCAGCAGCTTGCGGTTTCGGGGACTTCAGAGCTACGAGCAGTACTTC many . TRBJ2-7 TRBV5-6
CASSLIQGPGEQYF TGTGCCAGCAGCTTAATCCAGGGGCCGGGGGAGCAGTACTTC few . TRBJ2-7 TRBV7-9
CASSSYRVDTEAFF TGTGCCAGCAGTTCGTACAGGGTCGACACTGAAGCTTTCTTT . . TRBJ1-1 TRBV28
CASSYRGRGIAQYNSPLHF TGTGCCAGCAGTTACCGAGGCAGGGGGATAGCACAATATAATTCACCCCTCCACTTT many TRBD1 TRBJ1-6 TRBV6-7
CASSYKGQVYGYTF TGTGCCAGCAGTTACAAGGGGCAAGTCTATGGCTACACCTTC . . TRBJ1-2 TRBV6-5
CTSSLGQTAYNEQFF TGTACTAGCAGCTTGGGACAGACCGCTTACAATGAGCAGTTCTTC . . TRBJ2-1 TRBV7-7
CASSQDPRRGNEQFF TGTGCCAGCAGCCAAGACCCAAGGCGGGGGAATGAGCAGTTCTTC many TRBD2 TRBJ2-1 TRBV3-1
CASSTLGSPSTDTQYF TGCGCCAGCAGCACCCTCGGTAGTCCTAGCACAGATACGCAGTATTTT many . TRBJ2-3 TRBV5-1
CASSPPLQGPTEAFF TGTGCCAGCTCACCACCATTGCAGGGGCCAACCGAAGCTTTCTTT . . TRBJ1-1 TRBV18
CASSKLPGLAGEISTDTQYF TGTGCCAGCAGCAAACTCCCCGGACTAGCGGGGGAAATTAGCACAGATACGCAGTATTTT many TRBD2 TRBJ2-3 TRBV7-8